The 12 T cell receptor beta chains given below trace back to one sample, sequenced in a study of T cell responses to AZD1222 COVID-19 vaccine. The repertoire was sequenced with immunoSEQ multiplex PCR; TCRdb's copy has only in-frame clones and lacks some. Altogether around 120,000 clones are present, about 92% being singletons, with the ten largest covering approximately 3.1%. Sequenced material: peripheral blood, taken on day 0 of AZD1222 vaccination. Receptors originate from an adult in good health.

The chain joins TRBV28 to TRBJ2-4; 8 nucleotides align to TRBD1. Looked up from germline, CDR1 is MDHEN and CDR2 is SYDVKM. The trim removed 6 bases at V and 8 bases at J, leaving 6 bases unmatched. This CDR3 is 13 amino acids long. The CDR3 bases are TGTGCCAGCAGCCCGACAGGGGAGGACATTCAGTACTTC. It codes for CASSPTGEDIQYF.

This clone was recorded only once. DNA of the CDR3: TGTGCCAGTAGTACGGGAAGACAGGGGGCTCAGGGCAATCAGCCCCAGCATTTT. Protein: CASSTGRQGAQGNQPQHF. V and J are TRBV19 and TRBJ1-5; the match to TRBD1 covers 10 bases. Germline values: CDR1 LNHDA, CDR2 SQIVND (reference sequence). The junction had 11 bases not matched to a gene; V was cut back by 4 bases and J by 2 bases. The CDR3 extends over 18 amino acids.

The CDR3 DNA is TGTGCCAGCAGCCCGGCCGCCCGGACCTACGAAAAACTGTTTTTT. This codes for CASSPAARTYEKLFF. This chain connects TRBV5-6 to TRBJ1-4; the D is unclear. Germline values: CDR1 SGHDT, CDR2 YYEEEE. V was shortened by 4 bases and J by 8 bases, with 18 bases between the two germline ends. The CDR3 length is 15 residues.

The chain uses TRBV27 and TRBJ1-1; no clear D. Looked up from germline, CDR1 is MNHEY and CDR2 is SMNVEV (reference sequence). V was cut by 3 bases and J by 0 bases, with 5 bases left in between. The CDR3 has 13 residues. CDR3 protein: CASSLRLNTEAFF. The CDR3 nucleotides read TGTGCCAGCAGTTTGCGGCTGAACACTGAAGCTTTCTTT.

V and J are TRBV29-1 and TRBJ2-3, with 7 bases lining up with TRBD1. This CDR3 is 12 amino acids long. V shed 4 bases and J 3 bases; nucleotides not matched to a gene: 1. Germline V gene data show CDR1 as SQVTM and CDR2 as ANQGSEA. CDR3 sequence (DNA): TGCAGCGTTGCACAGGGGACAGATACGCAGTATTTT. Translating it yields CSVAQGTDTQYF.

The chain couples TRBV25-1 to TRBJ1-1; perhaps TRBD1 as D (6 bases). The V gene lost 5 bases and the J gene lost 5 bases, with 12 bases spanning the gap. Per the germline V gene, CDR1 is MGHDK and CDR2 is SYGVNS. This CDR3 region has 13 residues. CDR3 DNA: TGTGCCAGCAGTACCCTGAGGGGGACTGAAGCTTTCTTT. Amino acid sequence: CASSTLRGTEAFF.

The J gene is TRBJ2-3, the V gene TRBV28; 9 bases are a match to TRBD1. The CDR3 runs 13 residues. V dropped 10 bases and J dropped 2; count of bases not matched to a gene: 4. Looked up from germline, CDR1 is MDHEN and CDR2 is SYDVKM. The chain's CDR3 is CANRDRDTDTQYF. CDR3 nucleotide sequence: TGTGCCAACCGGGACAGGGACACAGATACGCAGTATTTT.

V gene TRBV29-1 combines with J gene TRBJ1-1, with TRBD1 identical over 8 bases. The CDR3 is 12 residues long. Germline CDR1 SQVTM, CDR2 ANQGSEA. V lost 8 bases and J lost 4; bases outside the gene matches: 6. The CDR3 sequence is CSSIGTGTEAFF. CDR3 nucleotides: TGCAGCTCAATCGGGACAGGCACTGAAGCTTTCTTT.

The gene calls are TRBV1 and TRBJ2-1; the DNA was not used to check the table's D call, TRBD2. TRBV1 is a listed pseudogene. This CDR3 region has 16 residues. CDR3 bases: TGCACCAGCAGCCAAGATAGTTTCCCCTTCGACTATGAGCAGTTCTTC. This codes for CTSSQDSFPFDYEQFF.

The genes are TRBV27 and TRBJ2-7; 7 bases align to TRBD2. This CDR3 is built from 13 residues. After removal of 6 bases from V and 4 bases from J, the junction contained 6 bases not matched to a gene. Germline V gene lookup returns CDR1 MNHEY and CDR2 SMNVEV (reference sequence). CDR3: CASRLSGGYEQYF. CDR3 sequence (DNA): TGTGCCAGCAGACTCTCGGGGGGTTACGAGCAGTACTTC.

The V call is TRBV10-3, the J call TRBJ2-7, with 8 bases fitting TRBD1. V lost 10 bases, J lost 4 bases, and 12 bases stayed unmatched. The CDR3 is made up of 14 amino acids. Germline-derived CDR1 and CDR2 are ENHRY and SYGVKD. CDR3 loop: CATQEDRVVYEQYF. The CDR3 DNA reads as TGTGCCACCCAGGAGGACAGGGTTGTTTACGAGCAGTACTTC.

This chain joins TRBV19 and TRBJ1-6, with D perhaps TRBD1 (5 bases). The CDR3 sequence is 14 residues long. Between the trimmed V and J ends, which lost 10 bases and 9 bases, there was a span of 19 bases. CDR1 and CDR2 from the germline V gene are LNHDA and SQIVND (reference sequence). This CDR3 reads CATSRAGWGSPLHF. Written as DNA, the CDR3 is TGTGCCACCTCAAGGGCAGGGTGGGGTTCACCCCTCCACTTT.